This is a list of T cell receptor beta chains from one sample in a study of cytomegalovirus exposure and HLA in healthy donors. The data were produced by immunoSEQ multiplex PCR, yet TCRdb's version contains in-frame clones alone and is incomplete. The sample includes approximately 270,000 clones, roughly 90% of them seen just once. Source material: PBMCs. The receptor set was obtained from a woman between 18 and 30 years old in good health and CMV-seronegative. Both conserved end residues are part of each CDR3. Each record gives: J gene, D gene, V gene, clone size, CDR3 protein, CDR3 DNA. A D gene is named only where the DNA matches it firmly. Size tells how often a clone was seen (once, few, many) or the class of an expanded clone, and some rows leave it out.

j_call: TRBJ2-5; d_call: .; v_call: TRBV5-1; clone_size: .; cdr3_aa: CASRLGHQTQETQYF; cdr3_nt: TGCGCCAGCAGGCTGGGCCACCAGACCCAAGAGACCCAGTACTTC
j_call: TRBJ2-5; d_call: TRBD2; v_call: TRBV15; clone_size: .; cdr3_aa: CATSRVGTSGDETQYF; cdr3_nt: TGTGCCACCAGCAGAGTGGGGACTAGCGGGGACGAGACCCAGTACTTC
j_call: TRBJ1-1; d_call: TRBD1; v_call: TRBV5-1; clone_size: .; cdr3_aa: CARPKGGVTEAFF; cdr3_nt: TGCGCCAGGCCTAAAGGGGGCGTCACTGAAGCTTTCTTT
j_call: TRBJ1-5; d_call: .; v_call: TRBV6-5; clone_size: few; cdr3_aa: CASTRHPNQPQHF; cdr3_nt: TGTGCCAGCACCCGACACCCCAATCAGCCCCAGCATTTT
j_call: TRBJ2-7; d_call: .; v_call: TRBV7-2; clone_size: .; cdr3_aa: CASSLVGGGSSYEQYF; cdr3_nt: TGTGCCAGCAGCTTAGTCGGCGGCGGTAGCTCCTACGAGCAGTACTTC
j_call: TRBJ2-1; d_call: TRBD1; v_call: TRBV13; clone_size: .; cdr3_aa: CASSPYFGDRGRGNEQFF; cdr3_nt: TGTGCCAGCAGCCCATACTTTGGGGACAGGGGGCGCGGGAATGAGCAGTTCTTC
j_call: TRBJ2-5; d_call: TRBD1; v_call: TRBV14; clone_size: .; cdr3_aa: CASSPFGQGLQETQYF; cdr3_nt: TGTGCCAGCAGCCCCTTCGGACAGGGCCTACAAGAGACCCAGTACTTC
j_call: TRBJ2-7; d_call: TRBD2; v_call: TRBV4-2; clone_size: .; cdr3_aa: CASSQDGTSGGGEQYF; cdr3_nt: TGTGCCAGCAGCCAAGACGGGACTAGCGGGGGCGGCGAGCAGTACTTC
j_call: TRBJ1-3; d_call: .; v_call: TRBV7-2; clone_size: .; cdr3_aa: CASSLGQPFSGNTIYF; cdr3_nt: TGTGCCAGCAGCCTAGGACAGCCCTTCTCTGGAAACACCATATATTTT
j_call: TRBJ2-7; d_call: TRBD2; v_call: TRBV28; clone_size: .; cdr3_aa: CASSQTSGGPYEQYF; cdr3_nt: TGTGCCAGCAGCCAAACTAGCGGGGGGCCCTACGAGCAGTACTTC
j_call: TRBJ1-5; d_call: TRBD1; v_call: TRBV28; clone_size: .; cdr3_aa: CASSSGTGTNQPQHF; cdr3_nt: TGTGCCAGCAGTTCTGGGACAGGGACCAATCAGCCCCAGCATTTT
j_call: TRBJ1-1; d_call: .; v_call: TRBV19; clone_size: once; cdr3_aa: CATSMGGDGGTEAFF; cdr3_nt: TGTGCCACTTCTATGGGCGGGGACGGCGGCACTGAAGCTTTCTTT
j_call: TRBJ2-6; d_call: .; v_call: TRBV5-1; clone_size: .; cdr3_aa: CASSPQGAGANVLTF; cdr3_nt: TGCGCCAGCAGCCCGCAGGGTGCTGGGGCCAACGTCCTGACTTTC
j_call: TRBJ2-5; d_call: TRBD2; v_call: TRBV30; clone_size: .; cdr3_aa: CAWSRAGTSGNSGETQYF; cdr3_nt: TGTGCCTGGAGCCGGGCTGGAACTAGCGGCAACTCGGGAGAGACCCAGTACTTC
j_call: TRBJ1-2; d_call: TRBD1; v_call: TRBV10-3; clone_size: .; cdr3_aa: CAISEPWTGGFGYTF; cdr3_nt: TGTGCCATCAGTGAACCCTGGACAGGGGGCTTTGGCTACACCTTC
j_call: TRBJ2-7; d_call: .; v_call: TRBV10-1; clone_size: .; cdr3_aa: CASSEEGGYEQYF; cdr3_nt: TGCGCCAGCAGTGAGGAAGGCGGTTACGAGCAGTACTTC
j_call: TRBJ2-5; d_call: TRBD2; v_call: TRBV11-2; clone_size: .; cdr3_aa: CASSLGIAGGRETQYF; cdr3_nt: TGTGCCAGCAGCTTGGGAATAGCGGGGGGGCGGGAGACCCAGTACTTC
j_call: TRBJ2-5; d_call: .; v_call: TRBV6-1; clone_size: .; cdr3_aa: CASSEGVSVPETQYF; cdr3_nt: TGTGCCAGCAGTGAAGGTGTTTCGGTTCCAGAGACCCAGTACTTC
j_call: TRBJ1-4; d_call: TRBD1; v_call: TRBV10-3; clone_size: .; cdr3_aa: CAISERAGGSYEKLFF; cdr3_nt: TGTGCCATCAGTGAGCGGGCAGGGGGGAGTTATGAAAAACTGTTTTTT
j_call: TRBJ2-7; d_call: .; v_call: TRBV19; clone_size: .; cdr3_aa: CASSMDTPYEQYF; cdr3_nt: TGTGCCAGTAGTATGGACACACCCTACGAGCAGTACTTC
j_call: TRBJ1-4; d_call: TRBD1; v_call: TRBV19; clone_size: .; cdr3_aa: CASSVGTATNEKLFF; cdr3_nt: TGTGCCAGTAGTGTCGGGACAGCAACTAATGAAAAACTGTTTTTT
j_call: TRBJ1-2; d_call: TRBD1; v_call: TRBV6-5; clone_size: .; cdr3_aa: CASRLTGGYGYTF; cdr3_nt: TGTGCCAGCAGATTAACAGGGGGGTATGGCTACACCTTC
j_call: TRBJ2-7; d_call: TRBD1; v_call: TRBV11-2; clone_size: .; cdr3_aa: CASSLGTGLSEQYF; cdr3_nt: TGTGCCAGCAGCCTGGGGACAGGGCTGTCCGAGCAGTACTTC
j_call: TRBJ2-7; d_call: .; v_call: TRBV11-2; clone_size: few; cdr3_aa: CASSYDRFEQYF; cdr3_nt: TGTGCCAGCAGCTACGACAGGTTCGAGCAGTACTTC
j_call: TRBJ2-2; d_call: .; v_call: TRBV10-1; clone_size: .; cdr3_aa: CASRATPGTDTLNTGELFF; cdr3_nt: TGCGCCAGCAGAGCTACTCCCGGGACTGATACATTGAACACCGGGGAGCTGTTTTTT